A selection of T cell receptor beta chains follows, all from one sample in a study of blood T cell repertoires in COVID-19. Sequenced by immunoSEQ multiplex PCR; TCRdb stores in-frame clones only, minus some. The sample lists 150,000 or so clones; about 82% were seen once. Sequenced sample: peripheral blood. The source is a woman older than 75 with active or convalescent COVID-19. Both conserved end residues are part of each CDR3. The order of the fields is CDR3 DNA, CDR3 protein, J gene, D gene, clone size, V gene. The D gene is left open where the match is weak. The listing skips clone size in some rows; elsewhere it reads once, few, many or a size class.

CDR3nt: TGCAGCGTTGATCATTCGGGGAACACTGAAGCTTTCTTT
CDR3aa: CSVDHSGNTEAFF
j_gene: TRBJ1-1
d_gene: NA
abundance: once
v_gene: TRBV29-1

CDR3nt: TGTGCCAGCAGCTTTCTAAGGGGGGGAACCTACGAGCAGTACTTC
CDR3aa: CASSFLRGGTYEQYF
j_gene: TRBJ2-7
d_gene: NA
abundance: NA
v_gene: TRBV11-2

CDR3nt: TGTGCCAGCTCGGGACAGAAACCTTTGGGCTATGGCTACACCTTC
CDR3aa: CASSGQKPLGYGYTF
j_gene: TRBJ1-2
d_gene: TRBD1
abundance: once
v_gene: TRBV18

CDR3nt: TGTGCCAGCGGGGGTTGGGGGCAGAGCAATGAAAAACTGTTTTTT
CDR3aa: CASGGWGQSNEKLFF
j_gene: TRBJ1-4
d_gene: NA
abundance: NA
v_gene: TRBV6-5

CDR3nt: TGTGCCAGCAGCTTGGATCCGGCGGGGGCCTTCACAGATACGCAGTATTTT
CDR3aa: CASSLDPAGAFTDTQYF
j_gene: TRBJ2-3
d_gene: NA
abundance: NA
v_gene: TRBV5-4

CDR3nt: TGCAGCGTGATGACAGGGACGAACACTGAAGCTTTCTTT
CDR3aa: CSVMTGTNTEAFF
j_gene: TRBJ1-1
d_gene: TRBD1
abundance: NA
v_gene: TRBV29-1

CDR3nt: TGTGCCAGCAGCTTAACAGGGACTAGCGGGGGGCCTTACAATGAGCAGTTCTTC
CDR3aa: CASSLTGTSGGPYNEQFF
j_gene: TRBJ2-1
d_gene: TRBD2
abundance: NA
v_gene: TRBV7-3

CDR3nt: TGTGCCAGCAGCCATGGGGAGGGCTACGAGCAGTACTTC
CDR3aa: CASSHGEGYEQYF
j_gene: TRBJ2-7
d_gene: TRBD2
abundance: NA
v_gene: TRBV3-1/TRBV3-2

CDR3nt: TGTGCCAGCAGTTCAACCGGGACAGGTCTATACAATGAGCAGTTCTTC
CDR3aa: CASSSTGTGLYNEQFF
j_gene: TRBJ2-1
d_gene: TRBD1
abundance: NA
v_gene: TRBV28

CDR3nt: TGCGCCAGCAGCCAAGATTCGTACACTGAAGCTTTCTTT
CDR3aa: CASSQDSYTEAFF
j_gene: TRBJ1-1
d_gene: NA
abundance: NA
v_gene: TRBV4-1

CDR3nt: TGTGCCAGCTGGGGGACAGATAGCAATCAGCCCCAGCATTTT
CDR3aa: CASWGTDSNQPQHF
j_gene: TRBJ1-5
d_gene: TRBD1
abundance: NA
v_gene: TRBV6-5

CDR3nt: TGTGCCAGCAGGGGGACAGGTAGTGTAAACGAAAAACTGTTTTTT
CDR3aa: CASRGTGSVNEKLFF
j_gene: TRBJ1-4
d_gene: TRBD1
abundance: NA
v_gene: TRBV6-5

CDR3nt: TGTGCCAGCAGCGGTGGACAGGGAAGTATCAATCAGCCCCAGCATTTT
CDR3aa: CASSGGQGSINQPQHF
j_gene: TRBJ1-5
d_gene: TRBD1
abundance: NA
v_gene: TRBV5-8

CDR3nt: TGTGCCTGGAGTAGCGGGGGCTACAATGAGCAGTTCTTC
CDR3aa: CAWSSGGYNEQFF
j_gene: TRBJ2-1
d_gene: TRBD2
abundance: few
v_gene: TRBV30

CDR3nt: TGTGCCAGCAGGACTAGCGGGGTGTACAATGAGCAGTTCTTC
CDR3aa: CASRTSGVYNEQFF
j_gene: TRBJ2-1
d_gene: TRBD2
abundance: few
v_gene: TRBV6-5

CDR3nt: TGTGCCAGTAGCACCGTTGGGGGGGAGGCAGATACGCAGTATTTT
CDR3aa: CASSTVGGEADTQYF
j_gene: TRBJ2-3
d_gene: TRBD2
abundance: NA
v_gene: TRBV19

CDR3nt: TGTGCCACTACGACTAGCGGAGAGGAGACCCAGTACTTC
CDR3aa: CATTTSGEETQYF
j_gene: TRBJ2-5
d_gene: TRBD2
abundance: few
v_gene: TRBV15

CDR3nt: TGTGCCAGCAGCTACTCCCGGACTTTGAACACCGGGGAGCTGTTTTTT
CDR3aa: CASSYSRTLNTGELFF
j_gene: TRBJ2-2
d_gene: NA
abundance: NA
v_gene: TRBV7-2

CDR3nt: TGTGCCAGCAGCTTAGAGGGGGACAGGGGGCGCCTCTATGGCTACACCTTC
CDR3aa: CASSLEGDRGRLYGYTF
j_gene: TRBJ1-2
d_gene: TRBD1
abundance: NA
v_gene: TRBV7-9

CDR3nt: TGTGCCAGCAGTTACGAGTCGCGGGCTTACGAGCAGTACTTC
CDR3aa: CASSYESRAYEQYF
j_gene: TRBJ2-7
d_gene: NA
abundance: NA
v_gene: TRBV28

CDR3nt: TGTGCCAGCAGTTCAACCAGGGGCAGGGGAAACTCTGGGGCCAACGTCCTGACTTTC
CDR3aa: CASSSTRGRGNSGANVLTF
j_gene: TRBJ2-6
d_gene: NA
abundance: NA
v_gene: TRBV28

CDR3nt: TGTGCCAGCAGCCAAGAAAGTATGCGTCACAATGAGCAGTTCTTC
CDR3aa: CASSQESMRHNEQFF
j_gene: TRBJ2-1
d_gene: NA
abundance: NA
v_gene: TRBV4-2

CDR3nt: TGTCTCACAGGCGGGACAGGGGGATCAAACTATGGCTACACCTTC
CDR3aa: CLTGGTGGSNYGYTF
j_gene: TRBJ1-2
d_gene: TRBD1
abundance: few
v_gene: TRBV28

CDR3nt: TGCGCCAGCAGTGTATCGGGGTTTGCTGAAGCTTTCTTT
CDR3aa: CASSVSGFAEAFF
j_gene: TRBJ1-1
d_gene: NA
abundance: once
v_gene: TRBV10-2

CDR3nt: TGTGCCAGCAGCCACAGACAGGGGGCCGTAGGGGGCTACACCTTC
CDR3aa: CASSHRQGAVGGYTF
j_gene: TRBJ1-2
d_gene: TRBD1
abundance: NA
v_gene: TRBV7-9

CDR3nt: TGTGCCAGCAGTGAAGCGGGACAGGGGGCCCAGCCCCAGCATTTT
CDR3aa: CASSEAGQGAQPQHF
j_gene: TRBJ1-5
d_gene: TRBD1
abundance: NA
v_gene: TRBV2

CDR3nt: TGTGCCATCAGTGAGGGACAGGGGGCGCACAAAAACATTCAGTACTTC
CDR3aa: CAISEGQGAHKNIQYF
j_gene: TRBJ2-4
d_gene: TRBD1
abundance: NA
v_gene: TRBV10-3

CDR3nt: TGCGCCAGCGCTATTGGGACTAGCGGGGGCCCCCAGTACTTC
CDR3aa: CASAIGTSGGPQYF
j_gene: TRBJ2-5
d_gene: TRBD2
abundance: NA
v_gene: TRBV5-1

CDR3nt: TGTGCCAGCAGTTTGCTTCCAGGGCAGGCTAATTCACCCCTCCACTTT
CDR3aa: CASSLLPGQANSPLHF
j_gene: TRBJ1-6
d_gene: NA
abundance: NA
v_gene: TRBV28

CDR3nt: TGTGCCAGCAGCACCCCCCTCCAGCGGGGGGGCTACCCCACCGGGGAGCTGTTTTTT
CDR3aa: CASSTPLQRGGYPTGELFF
j_gene: TRBJ2-2
d_gene: TRBD2
abundance: NA
v_gene: TRBV27

CDR3nt: TGTGCCAGCAGCTTAGAGGGGCCTCAGGGGACCTATGGCTACACCTTC
CDR3aa: CASSLEGPQGTYGYTF
j_gene: TRBJ1-2
d_gene: NA
abundance: NA
v_gene: TRBV7-8

CDR3nt: TGTGCCAGCAGCAGCGGACGGGTTAGCACCGGGGAGCTGTTTTTT
CDR3aa: CASSSGRVSTGELFF
j_gene: TRBJ2-2
d_gene: NA
abundance: NA
v_gene: TRBV7-2

CDR3nt: TGTGCCAGTAGTGGTTGGGGGGAAAGGAACACTGAAGCTTTCTTT
CDR3aa: CASSGWGERNTEAFF
j_gene: TRBJ1-1
d_gene: NA
abundance: once
v_gene: TRBV19

CDR3nt: TGCGCCAGCAGCCAAGTAGCGGGTACGCTGAACAATGAGCAGTTCTTC
CDR3aa: CASSQVAGTLNNEQFF
j_gene: TRBJ2-1
d_gene: TRBD2
abundance: NA
v_gene: TRBV4-3

CDR3nt: TGTGCCAGCAGTTACTCGAGTCGCAATCAGCCCCAGCATTTT
CDR3aa: CASSYSSRNQPQHF
j_gene: TRBJ1-5
d_gene: NA
abundance: NA
v_gene: TRBV6-2/TRBV6-3

CDR3nt: TGTGCCAGCAGCTTAGGCGACAGGATGGAGACCCAGTACTTC
CDR3aa: CASSLGDRMETQYF
j_gene: TRBJ2-5
d_gene: NA
abundance: NA
v_gene: TRBV7-3

CDR3nt: TGTGCCAGCAGTGAACCCGGGACAGGGGGGAAAGCTTTCTTT
CDR3aa: CASSEPGTGGKAFF
j_gene: TRBJ1-1
d_gene: TRBD1
abundance: NA
v_gene: TRBV6-1

CDR3nt: TGTGCCAGCAGCCGGGAGGACGAGCAGTACTTC
CDR3aa: CASSREDEQYF
j_gene: TRBJ2-7
d_gene: TRBD2
abundance: NA
v_gene: TRBV7-9

CDR3nt: TGTGCCAGCAGCTTAGTTCTAAACACTGAAGCTTTCTTT
CDR3aa: CASSLVLNTEAFF
j_gene: TRBJ1-1
d_gene: NA
abundance: once
v_gene: TRBV11-2

CDR3nt: TGTGCCACCGAAGACAGGGGCTACGAGCAGTACTTC
CDR3aa: CATEDRGYEQYF
j_gene: TRBJ2-7
d_gene: TRBD1
abundance: NA
v_gene: TRBV7-9

CDR3nt: TGCGCCAGCAGCCCGAACCGACAGGGCAGTTCCTATGGCTACACCTTC
CDR3aa: CASSPNRQGSSYGYTF
j_gene: TRBJ1-2
d_gene: TRBD1
abundance: NA
v_gene: TRBV4-3